This T cell receptor beta chain was recovered during a study of cytomegalovirus exposure and HLA in healthy donors. Findings and limits, study-wide: It emerged from a later analysis that several of the most significant clusters appeared to be linked to common viral pathogens. Productive status was seen about 87% or about 30% of the time for most TCR beta V segments in an earlier analysis.

Use of 60 Vbeta and 13 Jbeta primers characterized the PCR. Data came from immunoSEQ multiplex PCR; TCRdb stores just in-frame clones and leaves some out. The profile covers 120,000 to 150,000 clones, with 73% appearing a single time and roughly 14% taken by the ten largest. Comment on this clone: Its antigen is currently unknown.

CDR1 and CDR2 from the germline V gene are SGHVS and FQNEAQ. The CDR3 runs to 14 residues. Trimming took 5 bases from V and 3 from J, leaving 14 bases between them. The rearrangement links TRBV7-8 to TRBJ2-7; possibly TRBD2 for D (6 bases). Sequences were obtained from PBMCs. This receptor was obtained from a human donor in good health. The CDR3 loop is CASSRIAEGYEQYF. The CDR3 DNA is TGTGCCAGCAGCCGGATAGCGGAAGGCTACGAGCAGTACTTC.